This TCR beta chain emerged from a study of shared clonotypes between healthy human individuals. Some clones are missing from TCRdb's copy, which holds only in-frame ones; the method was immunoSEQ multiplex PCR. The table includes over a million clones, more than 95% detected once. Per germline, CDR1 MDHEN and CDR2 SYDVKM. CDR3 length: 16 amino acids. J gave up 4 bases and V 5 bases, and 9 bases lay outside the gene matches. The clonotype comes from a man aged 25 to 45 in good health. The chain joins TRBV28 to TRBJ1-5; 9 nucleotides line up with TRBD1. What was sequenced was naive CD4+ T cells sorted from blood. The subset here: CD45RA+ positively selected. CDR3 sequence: CASSPHQGQGNQPQHF. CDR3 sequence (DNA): TGTGCCAGCAGTCCGCACCAAGGACAGGGGAATCAGCCCCAGCATTTT.